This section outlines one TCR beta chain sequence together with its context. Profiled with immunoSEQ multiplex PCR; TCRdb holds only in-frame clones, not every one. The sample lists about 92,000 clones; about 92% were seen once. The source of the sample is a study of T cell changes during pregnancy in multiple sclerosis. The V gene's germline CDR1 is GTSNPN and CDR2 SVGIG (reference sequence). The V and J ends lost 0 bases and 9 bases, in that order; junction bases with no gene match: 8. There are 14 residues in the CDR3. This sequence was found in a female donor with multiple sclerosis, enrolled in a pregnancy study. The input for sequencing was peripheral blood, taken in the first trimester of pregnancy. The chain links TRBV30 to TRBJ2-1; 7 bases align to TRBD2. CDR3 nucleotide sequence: TGTGCCTGGAGTGTTGGACTAGGTTTGAGTGAGCAGTTCTTC. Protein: CAWSVGLGLSEQFF. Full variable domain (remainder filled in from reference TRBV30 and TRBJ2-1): SQTIHQWPATLVQPVGSPLSLECTVEGTSNPNLYWYRQAAGRGLQLLFYSVGIGQISSEVPQNLSASRPQDRQFILSSKKLLLSDSGFYLCAWSVGLGLSEQFFGPGTRLTVL.